The rows below give T cell receptor beta chains drawn from one sample of a study of control samples from healthy donors and cancer patients. Method: immunoSEQ multiplex PCR; TCRdb's copy keeps in-frame clones and lacks some. The table shows about 150,000 clones, with about 94% occurring only once. Sequenced material: blood. Every receptor here comes from a woman in her thirties in good health. Both conserved end residues are part of each CDR3. The D gene is left open where the match is weak. Clone size appears in some rows only: once, few, many, or a class for an expanded clone.

TRBV28,TRBJ2-1,.,TRBD2,CASSATTSGRRDEQFF,TGTGCCAGCAGTGCTACGACTAGCGGGAGGCGGGATGAGCAGTTCTTC
TRBV3-1/TRBV3-2,TRBJ2-6,.,.,CASSPSRQTSGANVLTF,TGTGCCAGCAGCCCATCGAGGCAGACCTCTGGGGCCAACGTCCTGACTTTC
TRBV30,TRBJ1-5,.,.,CAWSVGFRGSSNQPQHF,TGTGCCTGGAGTGTAGGATTTCGAGGGAGTAGCAATCAGCCCCAGCATTTT
TRBV6-5,TRBJ1-1,.,.,CASSLTGGTEAFF,TGTGCCAGCAGTTTGACAGGAGGTACTGAAGCTTTCTTT
TRBV4-2,TRBJ2-3,.,.,CASSQDNKRATDTQYF,TGTGCCAGCAGCCAAGATAACAAAAGGGCTACAGATACGCAGTATTTT
TRBV7-3,TRBJ2-5,.,TRBD2,CASSLTGTSQETQYF,TGTGCCAGCAGCTTAACGGGGACTAGCCAGGAGACCCAGTACTTC
TRBV27,TRBJ1-3,.,.,CASSPQISGNTIYF,TGTGCCAGCAGTCCACAGATCTCTGGAAACACCATATATTTT
TRBV18,TRBJ1-1,.,TRBD1,CASSPPGQGPMNTEAFF,TGTGCCAGCTCACCCCCGGGACAGGGCCCCATGAACACTGAAGCTTTCTTT
TRBV2,TRBJ1-5,.,.,CASSVGRSQPQHF,TGTGCCAGCAGTGTGGGTCGATCTCAGCCCCAGCATTTT
TRBV9,TRBJ2-3,.,TRBD2,CASSVAQRGDTQYF,TGTGCCAGCAGCGTAGCCCAGCGGGGCGATACGCAGTATTTT
TRBV2,TRBJ1-5,.,.,CASSLQVSQPQHF,TGTGCCAGCAGTCTTCAGGTTTCCCAGCCCCAGCATTTT
TRBV6-5,TRBJ1-6,.,.,CASTASSYNSPLHF,TGTGCCAGCACGGCGAGCTCCTATAATTCACCCCTCCACTTT
TRBV28,TRBJ1-1,.,.,CASSLAWGFGAFF,TGTGCCAGCAGTTTAGCGTGGGGCTTCGGGGCTTTCTTT
TRBV6-4,TRBJ2-1,.,TRBD2,CASSDLAGEGNEQFF,TGTGCCAGCAGTGATCTAGCGGGAGAAGGCAATGAGCAGTTCTTC
TRBV2,TRBJ2-7,.,TRBD2,CASSELAGGPTYEQYF,TGTGCCAGCAGCGAATTAGCGGGAGGGCCGACCTACGAGCAGTACTTC
TRBV9,TRBJ2-1,.,TRBD2,CASSNSGRQHDNEQFF,TGTGCCAGCAGTAATAGCGGGAGACAACACGACAATGAGCAGTTCTTC
TRBV12-3/TRBV12-4,TRBJ1-1,.,.,CASSEVGPEAFF,TGTGCCAGCAGTGAAGTGGGGCCTGAAGCTTTCTTT
TRBV5-4,TRBJ2-1,.,TRBD1,CASSLEGGRSNEQFF,TGTGCCAGCAGCTTGGAAGGGGGCAGGAGCAATGAGCAGTTCTTC
TRBV27,TRBJ1-4,.,.,CASAARTANEKLFF,TGTGCCAGCGCCGCGAGGACAGCTAATGAAAAACTGTTTTTT
TRBV6-4,TRBJ2-1,few,.,CASSRGGGRGNEQFF,TGTGCCAGCAGTAGGGGCGGAGGACGTGGGAATGAGCAGTTCTTC
TRBV11-3,TRBJ1-1,.,TRBD1,CASSGTADTEAFF,TGTGCCAGCAGCGGGACAGCTGACACTGAAGCTTTCTTT
TRBV27,TRBJ2-7,once,.,CASSFTGEGYEQYF,TGTGCCAGCAGTTTTACAGGGGAGGGTTACGAGCAGTACTTC
TRBV5-4,TRBJ2-3,.,TRBD2,CASSFLAGGVGDTQYF,TGTGCCAGCAGCTTTCTAGCGGGAGGGGTAGGGGATACGCAGTATTTT
TRBV29-1,TRBJ2-1,.,TRBD2,CSARTSGNEQFF,TGCAGCGCCCGGACTAGCGGCAATGAGCAGTTCTTC
TRBV14,TRBJ2-1,.,TRBD2,CASSQLAGEGYEQFF,TGTGCCAGCAGCCAATTAGCGGGAGAAGGATATGAGCAGTTCTTC
TRBV7-9,TRBJ2-2,.,TRBD2,CASSFRGRITNTGELFF,TGTGCCAGCAGCTTCCGCGGGAGGATCACAAACACCGGGGAGCTGTTTTTT
TRBV13,TRBJ2-3,.,TRBD2,CASSPRLAGLSQYF,TGTGCCAGCAGCCCTCGACTAGCGGGTTTATCGCAGTATTTT
TRBV12-3/TRBV12-4,TRBJ1-5,once,.,CASSRGLNQPQHF,TGTGCCAGCAGTAGGGGACTCAATCAGCCCCAGCATTTT
TRBV6-5,TRBJ1-1,.,.,CASYRERDEAFF,TGTGCCAGCTACAGGGAAAGAGACGAAGCTTTCTTT
TRBV4-3,TRBJ1-6,.,.,CASSHLRPGLGNSPLHF,TGCGCCAGCAGCCATCTCAGACCGGGACTCGGAAATTCACCCCTCCACTTT
TRBV10-3,TRBJ1-5,.,.,CASAAGDLLDQPQHF,TGTGCCTCCGCTGCGGGGGACCTTCTCGATCAGCCCCAGCATTTT
TRBV4-3,TRBJ2-1,once,TRBD2,CASSPSGRKGYEQFF,TGCGCCAGCAGCCCTAGCGGGAGGAAAGGCTATGAGCAGTTCTTC
TRBV12-5,TRBJ2-2,.,.,CASGEGAVTGELFF,TGTGCTAGTGGGGAGGGGGCGGTCACCGGGGAGCTGTTTTTT
TRBV4-3,TRBJ2-2,.,.,CASSPTTSGPGGLTGELFF,TGCGCCAGCAGCCCAACCACCTCCGGGCCCGGGGGTCTCACCGGGGAGCTGTTTTTT
TRBV6-5,TRBJ1-5,.,.,CASSSSTGGPQHF,TGTGCCAGCAGTTCGAGCACGGGGGGGCCCCAGCATTTT
TRBV7-8,TRBJ2-7,.,.,CASSLRGVLYEQYF,TGTGCCAGCAGCTTAAGAGGGGTGCTTTACGAGCAGTACTTC
TRBV29-1,TRBJ2-3,.,TRBD1,CSVQGTGGRLDTQYF,TGCAGCGTCCAAGGGACAGGGGGTAGGCTGGATACGCAGTATTTT
TRBV28,TRBJ2-3,.,TRBD2,CASRSILAAADTQYF,TGTGCCAGCAGATCCATACTAGCGGCCGCCGATACGCAGTATTTT
TRBV3-1/TRBV3-2,TRBJ1-2,.,TRBD1,CASSLHGQGGDYGYTF,TGTGCCAGCAGCCTGCACGGACAGGGGGGGGACTATGGCTACACCTTC
TRBV7-8,TRBJ2-3,few,TRBD1,CASSLTLQGSGTDTQYF,TGTGCCAGCAGCTTAACCTTACAGGGGTCGGGCACAGATACGCAGTATTTT
TRBV27,TRBJ2-5,once,.,CASSPGDGRTFQETQYF,TGTGCCAGCAGTCCAGGCGATGGGAGGACCTTCCAAGAGACCCAGTACTTC
TRBV7-9,TRBJ1-1,.,.,CASSLGAGRNTEAFF,TGTGCCAGCAGCTTAGGGGCAGGGAGGAACACTGAAGCTTTCTTT
TRBV30,TRBJ2-3,once,TRBD2,CAWSSGGGADTQYF,TGTGCCTGGTCTAGCGGGGGTGGGGCAGATACGCAGTATTTT
TRBV7-3,TRBJ2-1,.,.,CASSSSIGLNEQFF,TGTGCCAGCAGCTCTAGCATCGGCCTCAATGAGCAGTTCTTC
TRBV5-6,TRBJ1-1,few,.,CASSLGGLNTEAFF,TGTGCCAGCAGCCTGGGGGGCTTGAACACTGAAGCTTTCTTT
TRBV12-3/TRBV12-4,TRBJ2-1,.,.,CASSLGSYNEQFF,TGTGCCAGCAGTTTAGGTTCCTACAATGAGCAGTTCTTC
TRBV6-5,TRBJ1-4,.,.,CASSYSSEKLFF,TGTGCCAGCAGTTACTCTTCCGAAAAACTGTTTTTT
TRBV6-1,TRBJ2-5,.,TRBD1,CASSEGQGQETQYF,TGTGCCAGCAGTGAGGGACAGGGACAAGAGACCCAGTACTTC
TRBV12-3/TRBV12-4,TRBJ1-2,.,.,CASSFRTEGYTF,TGTGCCAGCAGTTTCCGGACGGAGGGCTACACCTTC
TRBV7-9,TRBJ2-1,.,TRBD2,CASSVGRTSGSNEQFF,TGTGCCAGCTCTGTAGGGCGGACTAGCGGGAGCAATGAGCAGTTCTTC